This T cell receptor (beta chain) is drawn from a study of cytomegalovirus exposure and HLA in healthy donors. General study findings and limits: Among immune exposure information, only CMV serostatus was available.

Regarding this clone: Its antigen is currently unknown.

The PCR had 60 Vbeta and 13 Jbeta primers. The method was immunoSEQ multiplex PCR; TCRdb's version includes in-frame clones alone and lacks a portion of them. Among 100,000 to 150,000 clones listed, about two thirds were seen once. Input material: PBMCs. The receptor comes from an older woman in good health and CMV-seropositive.

DNA of the CDR3: TGTGCCAGCAGCCAACCCGGACAGGGGGTGGGCGAGCAGTACTTC. It encodes CASSQPGQGVGEQYF. This chain joins TRBV16 and TRBJ2-7; 10 nucleotides line up with TRBD1. CDR3 length equals 15 residues. The V segment lost 2 bases and the J segment 6 bases; nucleotides outside the gene matches: 7. The germline CDR1 and CDR2 sequences are KGHSY and FQNENV.